This T cell receptor beta chain was sequenced for a study of T-cell memory formation after mild COVID-19. Study at large: TCR clusters were largely donor specific.

5'RACE, which relied on constant-segment primers, yielded TCR alpha and TCR beta cDNA libraries carrying sample barcodes and UMIs. TCRdb re-analysed the 5' RACE reads in MiXCR, keeping a single row per CDR3 protein. In the table there are more than 450,000 distinct CDR3 sequences, roughly 18% of which are singletons. Trimming removed 1 base from V and 3 bases from J, with 8 bases in between. CDR3 length equals 13 residues. Germline values: CDR1 SGHRS, CDR2 YFSETQ. The chain joins TRBV5-1 to TRBJ2-7; TRBD2 might be the D (6 bases). The clonotype was recovered from an adult woman who had mild COVID-19 (a few samples of this study predate the infection). Cell type and time point are not known. Sample: PBMCs or a T cell subset sorted from them (not recorded which). CDR3 nucleotide sequence: TGCGCCAGCAGCTTGTCGGGAGACTACGAGCAGTACTTC. Its translation is CASSLSGDYEQYF.